The clone carrying this TCR beta chain is medium-sized (0.01 to 0.1%) in the sample. The target antigen is unknown. This sample is drawn from a study of spatial heterogeneity in lung cancer. About the study: Detected sequences consistently included more beta-chain ones than alpha-chain ones. In the raw reads, each unique TCR and UMI combination was present more than ten times on average. Study conclusions and caveats: It was found that expanded intratumoral alpha and beta TCR counts tracked tumor mutation counts.

CDR3 length: 16 amino acids. Germline CDR1 MDHEN, CDR2 SYDVKM. Trimming removed 3 bases at V and 0 bases at J, with 15 bases between. Unique molecular identifiers tagged every individual TCR cDNA molecule. TCRdb used MiXCR to reprocess the 5' RACE reads, holding one entry per CDR3 protein. This sample has about 2,300 distinct CDR3 sequences, with 15% to 20% found just once. Time point meaning: sample taken at primary tumor resection. Samples were donated by 72 untreated early-stage non-small cell lung cancer patients. The origin of this receptor is a male donor with early-stage non-small cell lung cancer. The chain links TRBV28 to TRBJ2-7; tentatively, D is TRBD2 (5 bases). The input for sequencing was lung tumor tissue, taken at surgery. CDR3 sequence: CASSFPMTGSSYEQYF. The CDR3, as DNA: TGTGCCAGCAGTTTTCCCATGACGGGAAGCTCCTACGAGCAGTACTTC. Variable domain in full (rest from reference TRBV28 and TRBJ2-7): DVKVTQSSRYLVKRTGEKVFLECVQDMDHENMFWYRQDPGLGLRLIYFSYDVKMKEKGDIPEGYSVSREKKERFSLILESASTNQTSMYLCASSFPMTGSSYEQYFGPGTRLTVT.